The 14 T cell receptor beta chains below all came from one sample that was sequenced in a study of T cells in Graves' hyperthyroidism and ophthalmopathy (dated 2019 in TCRdb). Libraries came from multiplex PCR. Sequenced on an Illumina HiSeq 2000. The TCR beta CDR3 regions were amplified from RNA transcripts. The first round of RT-PCR for the TCR CDR3 was performed with the HTBI primer set and the Qiagen OneStep RT-PCR kit. TCRdb handled the public reads itself, with Q25 trimming in fastp and clone calling in MiXCR, and kept productive beta chains. Each CDR3 protein gets just one entry, which takes the most common genes and DNA from the rows behind it. The sample table contains fewer than 500,000 distinct CDR3 sequences; only one count was recorded for about 15% of them. In total, the top ten clones hold about 20% of the sample. Sequencing was carried out using blood. Every receptor here comes from a woman in her 30s with Graves' ophthalmopathy.

The CDR3 protein is CASSLGLAGPPEGRRYNEQFF. The CDR3 coding sequence is TGTGCCAGCAGCCTGGGACTAGCGGGGCCGCCGGAGGGCCGTCGATACAATGAGCAGTTCTTC. V and J are TRBV11-2 and TRBJ2-1; 13 bases are a match to TRBD2. CDR1 is SGHAT and CDR2 is FQNNGV in the germline V gene. This CDR3 contains 21 residues. V lost 5 bases and J lost 4; bases outside the gene matches: 20.

This clonotype was detected many times. The CDR3 protein is CASSFGDLTDTQYF. The CDR3 DNA is TGTGCCAGCAGCTTCGGGGACCTCACAGATACGCAGTATTTT. The V call is TRBV7-8, the J call TRBJ2-3; tentatively, D is TRBD1 or TRBD2 (5 bases each). The germline V and J ends were trimmed by 3 bases and 2 bases, with 9 bases remaining between them. The germline V gene encodes CDR1 SGHVS and CDR2 FQNEAQ. The CDR3 is made up of 14 amino acids.

Many counts were recorded for this clonotype. The chain employs TRBV7-8 and TRBJ1-1; D not resolved. CDR1 and CDR2 (germline): SGHVS, FQNEAQ. The CDR3 is 15 residues long. The germline V and J ends were trimmed by 5 bases and 1 base, with 14 bases remaining between them. The CDR3 sequence is CASSRTTFPNTEAFF. For the CDR3, the DNA is TGTGCCAGCAGCCGAACTACTTTTCCGAACACTGAAGCTTTCTTT.

The sample holds many counts of this clonotype. The chain combines TRBV18 with TRBJ1-6; 9 bases line up with TRBD1. The germline V gene has CDR1 KGHSH and CDR2 LQKENI. J gave up 8 bases and V 6 bases, and 5 bases lay outside the gene matches. The CDR3 has 14 amino acids. CDR3 in amino acids: CASSPGQGDSPLHF. The DNA of the CDR3 is TGTGCCAGCTCCCCGGGACAGGGTGATTCACCCCTCCACTTT.

This clonotype was observed many times. This chain connects TRBV6-1 to TRBJ2-2, with D hard to call. Germline values: CDR1 MNHNS, CDR2 SASEGT. The CDR3 extends over 11 amino acids. Trimming shortened V by 7 bases and J by 3 bases, and 3 bases separated the two germline ends. CDR3 in DNA: TGTGCCAGCACTCACACCGGGGAGCTGTTTTTT. Protein: CASTHTGELFF.

On this clonotype: Relative to the germline gene, one junction end is altered; a read error may explain this. V gene TRBV3-1 combines with J gene TRBJ1-1, with a tentative D call TRBD1 (6 bases). Germline V gene data show CDR1 as LGHDT and CDR2 as YNNKEL (reference sequence). CDR3 length: 13 residues. DNA of the CDR3: TGTGCCAGCAGCCAAGGCGGGGACACTGAGGCTTTCTTT. Amino acids: CASSQGGDTEAFF.

V gene TRBV10-3 combines with J gene TRBJ2-3, with D tentatively TRBD1 or TRBD2 (5 bases each). CDR3 length: 17 amino acids. The germline gives CDR1 ENHRY, CDR2 SYGVKD. The ends were cut back, 3 bases at V and 2 bases at J, with 18 bases in the middle. The CDR3, as DNA: TGTGCCATCAGTGACCGGGACCGAAAAATGGTCACAGATACGCAGTATTTT. Translation gives CAISDRDRKMVTDTQYF.

The rearrangement joins TRBV2 to TRBJ1-5, with 9 positions matching TRBD1. Germline CDR1 SNHLY, CDR2 FYNNEI. The ends lost 8 bases at V and 13 bases at J; junction bases unmatched: 15. This CDR3 spans 14 amino acids. CDR3 nucleotide sequence: TGTGCCAGCCGGGTCTGGACAGGGGATAAACAACAGCATTTT. This encodes CASRVWTGDKQQHF.

This clonotype showed up many times. This chain joins TRBV28 and TRBJ1-6, with TRBD1 matching over 9 bases. J lost 9 bases, V lost 7 bases, and 7 bases had no gene match. CDR1 and CDR2 (germline): MDHEN, SYDVKM. The CDR3 runs 14 residues. Here the CDR3 reads CASKAGQGTSPLHF. The CDR3, as DNA: TGTGCCAGCAAGGCGGGACAGGGAACTTCACCCCTCCACTTT.

This clonotype was seen repeatedly, ten times or more. The gene calls are TRBV6-1 and TRBJ1-1; D may be TRBD1 (5 bases). V dropped 11 bases and J dropped 3 bases, with 16 bases sitting between them. The CDR3 is 13 residues long. Per germline, CDR1 MNHNS and CDR2 SASEGT. The CDR3 nucleotides are TGTGCCGGGGGGGAGATTGGGGACACTGAAGCTTTCTTT. It codes for CAGGEIGDTEAFF.

This clonotype appeared many times. The chain couples TRBV7-2 to TRBJ2-3; 10 bases agree with TRBD2. The CDR3 is made up of 19 amino acids. CDR1 and CDR2 from the germline V gene are SGHTA and FQGNSA. The ends lost 2 bases at V and 2 bases at J; junction bases unmatched: 13. The DNA of the CDR3 is TGTGCCAGCAGCTTACGTAGGCTAGCGGGGGCCCGTTTCACAGATACGCAGTATTTT. Translated, it gives CASSLRRLAGARFTDTQYF.

This chain connects TRBV11-2 to TRBJ2-1; 8 positions agree with TRBD2. V gave up 5 bases and J gave up 8 bases; unmatched junction bases: 8. CDR3 length: 14 residues. CDR1 is SGHAT, CDR2 FQNNGV, per germline. Written as DNA, the CDR3 is TGTGCCAGCAGCCCGGGACTAGTTCTCGATGAGCAGTTCTTC. This sequence encodes CASSPGLVLDEQFF.

This clonotype was counted many times. V gene TRBV9 combines with J gene TRBJ1-1; weak D call: TRBD1 (5 bases). This CDR3 is built from 13 residues. The germline V gene encodes CDR1 SGDLS and CDR2 YYNGEE. V dropped 3 bases and J dropped 6 bases, with 12 bases sitting between them. CDR3 loop: CASSALTVAEAFF. The DNA for the CDR3 is TGTGCCAGCAGCGCGTTGACAGTAGCTGAAGCTTTCTTT. The full variable domain, its missing parts supplied by reference TRBV9 and TRBJ1-1, is DSGVTQTPKHLITATGQRVTLRCSPRSGDLSVYWYQQSLDQGLQFLIQYYNGEERAKGNILERFSAQQFPDLHSELNLSSLELGDSALYFCASSALTVAEAFFGQGTRLTVV.

This clonotype has a count of ten or more. The chain combines TRBV10-3 with TRBJ2-3; 11 bases align to TRBD2. The junction had 6 bases not matched to a gene; V was cut back by 7 bases and J by 0 bases. The CDR3 is made up of 16 amino acids. Germline V gene data show CDR1 as ENHRY and CDR2 as SYGVKD. The chain's CDR3 is CAITSSGGTSTDTQYF. Here the CDR3 DNA reads TGTGCCATCACCTCTAGCGGGGGGACTAGCACAGATACGCAGTATTTT.